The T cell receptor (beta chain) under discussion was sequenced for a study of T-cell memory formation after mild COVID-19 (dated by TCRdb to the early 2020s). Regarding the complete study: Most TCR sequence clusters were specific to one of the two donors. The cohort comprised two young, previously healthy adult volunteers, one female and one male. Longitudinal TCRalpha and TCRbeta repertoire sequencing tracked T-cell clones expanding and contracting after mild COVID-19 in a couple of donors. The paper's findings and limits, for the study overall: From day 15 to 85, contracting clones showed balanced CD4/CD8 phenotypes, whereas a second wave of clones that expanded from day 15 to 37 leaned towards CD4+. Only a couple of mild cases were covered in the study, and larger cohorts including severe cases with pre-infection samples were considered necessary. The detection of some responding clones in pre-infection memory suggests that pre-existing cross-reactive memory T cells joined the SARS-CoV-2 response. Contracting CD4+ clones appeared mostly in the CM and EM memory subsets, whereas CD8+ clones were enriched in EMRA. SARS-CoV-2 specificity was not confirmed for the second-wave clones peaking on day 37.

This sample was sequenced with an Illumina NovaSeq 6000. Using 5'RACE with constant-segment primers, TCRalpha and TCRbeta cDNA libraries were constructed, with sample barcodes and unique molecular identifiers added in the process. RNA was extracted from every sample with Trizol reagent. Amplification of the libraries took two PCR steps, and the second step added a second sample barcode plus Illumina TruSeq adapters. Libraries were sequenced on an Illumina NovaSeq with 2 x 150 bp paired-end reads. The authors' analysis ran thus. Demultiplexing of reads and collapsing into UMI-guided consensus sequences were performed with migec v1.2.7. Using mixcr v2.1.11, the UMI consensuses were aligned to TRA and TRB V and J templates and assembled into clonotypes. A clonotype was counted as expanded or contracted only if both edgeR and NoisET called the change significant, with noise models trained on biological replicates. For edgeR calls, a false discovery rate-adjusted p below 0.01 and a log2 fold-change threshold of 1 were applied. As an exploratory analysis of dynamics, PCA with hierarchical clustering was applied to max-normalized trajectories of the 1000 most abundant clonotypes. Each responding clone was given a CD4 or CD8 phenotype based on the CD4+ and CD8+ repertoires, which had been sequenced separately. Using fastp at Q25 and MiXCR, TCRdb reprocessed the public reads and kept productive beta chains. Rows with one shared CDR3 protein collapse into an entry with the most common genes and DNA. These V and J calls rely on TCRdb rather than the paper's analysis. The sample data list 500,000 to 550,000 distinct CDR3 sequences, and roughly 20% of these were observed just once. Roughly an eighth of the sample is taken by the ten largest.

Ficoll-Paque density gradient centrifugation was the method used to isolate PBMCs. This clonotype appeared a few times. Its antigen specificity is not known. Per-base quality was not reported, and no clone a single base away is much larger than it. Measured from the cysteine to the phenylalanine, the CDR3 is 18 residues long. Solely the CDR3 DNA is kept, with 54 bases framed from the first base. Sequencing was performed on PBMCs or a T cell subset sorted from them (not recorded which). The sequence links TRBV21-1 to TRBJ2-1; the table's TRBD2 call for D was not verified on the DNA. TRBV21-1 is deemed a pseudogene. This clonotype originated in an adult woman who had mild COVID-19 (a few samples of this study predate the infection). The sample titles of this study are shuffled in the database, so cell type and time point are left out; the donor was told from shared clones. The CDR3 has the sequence CASSKRFRRAVSLDEQFF. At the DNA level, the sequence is TGTGCCAGCAGCAAAAGGTTTAGGAGGGCCGTTTCCTTGGATGAGCAGTTCTTC.